The next 22 T cell receptor beta chains were all read from a single sample in a study of cytomegalovirus exposure and HLA in healthy donors. Primers included in the PCR were 60 Vbeta and 13 Jbeta primers. Some clones are missing from TCRdb's copy, which holds only in-frame ones; the method was immunoSEQ multiplex PCR. The sample totals roughly 190,000 clones. Sequencing used PBMCs. Receptors originate from a woman between 18 and 29 years old in good health and CMV-seropositive.

The V call is TRBV6-1, the J call TRBJ2-5, with no clear D. Between the trimmed V and J ends, which lost 5 bases and 4 bases, there was a span of 8 bases. CDR3 length: 12 amino acids. Germline CDR1 and CDR2: MNHNS and SASEGT. CDR3 sequence (DNA): TGTGCCAGCAGTAGCCTGTTAGAGACCCAGTACTTC. It yields the protein CASSSLLETQYF.

The rearrangement links TRBV29-1 to TRBJ1-1, with D possibly being TRBD1 (6 bases). With 4 bases removed from V and 1 base from J, the gap between germline ends came to 22 bases. CDR3 length: 17 residues. The germline V gene has CDR1 SQVTM and CDR2 ANQGSEA. CDR3: CSVGAATGKKANTEAFF. The CDR3 DNA reads TGCAGCGTTGGGGCCGCTACAGGGAAAAAAGCGAACACTGAAGCTTTCTTT.

The rearrangement joins TRBV7-9 to TRBJ1-2; a weak D match, TRBD1 (5 bases). V lost 2 bases and J lost 8, with 18 bases in between. CDR3 length: 15 residues. The germline V gene has CDR1 SEHNR and CDR2 FQNEAQ (reference sequence). The CDR3 bases are TGTGCCAGCAGCTTAAGGGGTGAGAGTCTGGACGGCTACACCTTC. Translating it yields CASSLRGESLDGYTF.

The V gene is TRBV4-1, the J gene TRBJ1-4; 8 bases fit TRBD1. The CDR3 contains 15 residues. Germline V lookup: CDR1 MGHRA, CDR2 YSYEKL. The junction had 5 bases not matched to a gene; V was cut back by 0 bases and J by 8 bases. CDR3 nucleotides: TGCGCCAGCAGCCAAGATGGGACAGGCCGCGAAAAACTGTTTTTT. Encoded protein: CASSQDGTGREKLFF.

The V call is TRBV5-1, the J call TRBJ2-7; 8 bases fit TRBD1. With V trimmed by 1 base and J by 6 bases, 6 bases remained unmatched. Germline loops: CDR1 SGHRS, CDR2 YFSETQ. The CDR3 length is 14 residues. CDR3 nucleotide sequence: TGCGCCAGCAGCTTGTGGCAGGGGGCGCGCGAGCAGTACTTC. Encoded protein: CASSLWQGAREQYF. Combining the CDR3 with reference TRBV5-1 and TRBJ2-7 gives the whole variable domain KAGVTQTPRYLIKTRGQQVTLSCSPISGHRSVSWYQQTPGQGLQFLFEYFSETQRNKGNFPGRFSGRQFSNSRSEMNVSTLELGDSALYLCASSLWQGAREQYFGPGTRLTVT.

The chain links TRBV5-1 to TRBJ1-2, with 8 positions matching TRBD1. CDR1 is SGHRS, CDR2 YFSETQ, per germline. J was trimmed by 10 bases and V by 4 bases; bases with no gene match: 9. CDR3 length equals 13 residues. CDR3 loop: CASSPGQGLDYTF. The CDR3 nucleotides are TGCGCCAGCAGCCCAGGACAGGGCCTCGACTACACCTTC. Together with reference TRBV5-1 and TRBJ1-2, the CDR3 gives the full variable domain: KAGVTQTPRYLIKTRGQQVTLSCSPISGHRSVSWYQQTPGQGLQFLFEYFSETQRNKGNFPGRFSGRQFSNSRSEMNVSTLELGDSALYLCASSPGQGLDYTFGSGTRLTVV.

This chain joins TRBV7-2 and TRBJ2-7; 8 positions match TRBD2. Germline V gives CDR1 SGHTA, CDR2 FQGNSA. This CDR3 has 14 amino acids. V dropped 3 bases and J dropped 4; count of bases not matched to a gene: 5. The CDR3 here is CASSLNSGIYEQYF. The CDR3 coding sequence is TGTGCCAGCAGCTTGAATAGCGGGATTTACGAGCAGTACTTC.

This sequence joins TRBV6-4 and TRBJ2-1; TRBD2 agrees at 11 bases. CDR3 length equals 15 residues. Germline-derived CDR1 and CDR2 are MRHNA and SNTAGT. The V segment lost 5 bases and the J segment 9 bases; nucleotides outside the gene matches: 9. The CDR3 DNA sequence: TGTGCCAGCAGTACCTTCCTAGCGGGAGGAACTGAGCAGTTCTTC. Residues: CASSTFLAGGTEQFF.

The V and J genes are TRBV18 and TRBJ2-7; TRBD1 is a possible D gene (6 bases). CDR3 length equals 13 residues. Germline CDR1 is KGHSH and CDR2 is LQKENI. The V and J ends lost 3 bases and 5 bases respectively, with 11 bases between them. CDR3 coding DNA: TGTGCCAGCTCACCCCAGGGGTTCCACGAGCAGTACTTC. Its protein product is CASSPQGFHEQYF.

The rearrangement uses TRBV11-3 and TRBJ2-5; 11 nucleotides match TRBD2. The V segment lost 1 base and the J segment 4 bases; nucleotides outside the gene matches: 8. The CDR3 loop spans 17 amino acids. The germline CDR1 and CDR2 sequences are SGHNT and YENEEA. CDR3 nucleotide sequence: TGTGCCAGCAGCTTAGGAGCTAGCGGGGGGTCAGGAGAGACCCAGTACTTC. This translates into CASSLGASGGSGETQYF.

The chain couples TRBV7-2 to TRBJ2-2, with TRBD1 matching over 7 bases. V trimming: 4 bases; J trimming: 6 bases; junction bases outside the gene matches: 14. CDR1 SGHTA and CDR2 FQGNSA come from the germline V gene. The CDR3 is 17 residues long. As DNA, the CDR3 is TGTGCCAGCAGCTCCCCTATAGAGGGGGCCGGCTCCGGGGAGCTGTTTTTT. Translation gives CASSSPIEGAGSGELFF. Complete variable domain (other parts from reference TRBV7-2 and TRBJ2-2): GAGVSQSPSNKVTEKGKDVELRCDPISGHTALYWYRQSLGQGLEFLIYFQGNSAPDKSGLPSDRFSAERTGGSVSTLTIQRTQQEDSAVYLCASSSPIEGAGSGELFFGEGSRLTVL.

V gene TRBV5-1 combines with J gene TRBJ1-1, with TRBD1 as a possible D gene (6 bases). The CDR3 is 17 amino acids. Deletions cut 2 bases from V and 1 base from J, with 18 bases between. Germline lookup yields CDR1 SGHRS and CDR2 YFSETQ. The CDR3 DNA reads as TGCGCCAGCAGCTTAGGGGGAGGGCTTGCTTGGAACACTGAAGCTTTCTTT. As protein: CASSLGGGLAWNTEAFF.

The V gene is TRBV6-7, the J gene TRBJ1-5; D gene unclear. TRBV6-7 is placed among ORFs of uncertain function. Trimming cost V 0 bases and J 5 bases, with 8 bases left between them. The CDR3 has 14 amino acids. CDR3 region: CASSYSEQDQPQHF. CDR3 DNA: TGTGCCAGCAGTTACTCAGAACAAGATCAGCCCCAGCATTTT.

The genes are TRBV7-9 and TRBJ2-1; D is perhaps TRBD1 (6 bases). Between the trimmed V and J ends, which lost 4 bases and 5 bases, there was a span of 21 bases. Germline CDR1 SEHNR, CDR2 FQNEAQ (reference sequence). This CDR3 region has 17 residues. The CDR3 spells CASSSPPTGFRDNEQFF. In nucleotides, the CDR3 is TGTGCCAGCAGCTCACCACCCACAGGGTTCCGTGACAATGAGCAGTTCTTC.

CDR3 DNA sequence: TGTGCCAGCAGCTTAGCGGGGCCGCACCCTAACTATGGCTACACCTTC. It codes for CASSLAGPHPNYGYTF. This sequence joins TRBV7-2 and TRBJ1-2; a weak D match, TRBD1 (5 bases). V gave up 0 bases and J gave up 0 bases, with 11 bases separating them. CDR3 length equals 16 residues. Germline V lookup: CDR1 SGHTA, CDR2 FQGNSA.

This sequence joins TRBV2 and TRBJ2-7; D remains unclear. The CDR3 has 13 amino acids. In germline, CDR1 is SNHLY, CDR2 FYNNEI. V shed 7 bases and J shed 7 bases, with 17 bases lying between them. CDR3 loop: CASKEILAREQYF. CDR3 DNA: TGTGCCAGCAAGGAGATTTTGGCGCGAGAGCAGTACTTC.

This rearrangement joins TRBV7-9 to TRBJ1-2, with 8 bases lining up with TRBD1. Germline V CDR1 and CDR2: SEHNR, FQNEAQ (reference sequence). V dropped 0 bases and J dropped 7; count of bases not matched to a gene: 7. The CDR3 has 15 residues. This chain's CDR3 is CASSLAGQGMRGYTF. The CDR3 DNA is TGTGCCAGCAGCTTAGCTGGACAGGGTATGCGTGGCTACACCTTC.

The V and J genes are TRBV7-2 and TRBJ1-1; D remains unclear. The CDR3 runs 15 residues. The germline CDR1 and CDR2 sequences are SGHTA and FQGNSA. Trimming took 8 bases from V and 8 from J, leaving 24 bases between them. The CDR3 region has the DNA TGTGCCAGCCGGGGTACCTCGGAAGCGCGCGCGGAAGCTTTCTTT. Its protein is CASRGTSEARAEAFF.

The genes are TRBV9 and TRBJ2-7; 7 nucleotides line up with TRBD2. The germline gives CDR1 SGDLS, CDR2 YYNGEE. V was pared by 4 bases and J by 0 bases, with 7 bases of the junction left unmatched. The CDR3 contains 15 residues. CDR3 coding DNA: TGTGCCAGCAGCTTCGGGACTACGAGCTCCTACGAGCAGTACTTC. This translates into CASSFGTTSSYEQYF. Looking up the rest from reference TRBV9 and TRBJ2-7 gives the full variable domain: DSGVTQTPKHLITATGQRVTLRCSPRSGDLSVYWYQQSLDQGLQFLIQYYNGEERAKGNILERFSAQQFPDLHSELNLSSLELGDSALYFCASSFGTTSSYEQYFGPGTRLTVT.

V gene TRBV13 combines with J gene TRBJ1-1; D is perhaps TRBD1 (5 bases). The CDR3 is 15 residues long. With 4 bases removed from V and 1 base from J, the gap between germline ends came to 13 bases. Per germline, CDR1 PRHDT and CDR2 FYEKMQ (reference sequence). The CDR3 spells CASSSEGIWNTEAFF. CDR3 bases: TGTGCCAGCAGCTCGGAGGGGATTTGGAACACTGAAGCTTTCTTT.

The rearrangement joins TRBV27 to TRBJ1-2, with 7 nucleotides matching TRBD1. CDR3 size: 14 residues. Germline V gene lookup returns CDR1 MNHEY and CDR2 SMNVEV (reference sequence). V shed 6 bases, J shed 9 bases, and the junction held 13 bases outside the gene matches. CDR3 in amino acids: CASRGPQGRSSYTF. CDR3 nucleotide sequence: TGTGCCAGCAGAGGCCCACAGGGGCGGAGTAGCTACACCTTC.

The V and J genes are TRBV5-6 and TRBJ2-1, with 7 nucleotides matching TRBD2. CDR1 SGHDT and CDR2 YYEEEE come from the germline V gene. CDR3 size: 17 residues. Unmatched junction bases numbered 11, after V lost 0 bases and J lost 5 bases. The CDR3 sequence is CASSLVTGTKLNNEQFF. The CDR3 DNA is TGTGCCAGCAGCTTGGTTACCGGGACTAAACTAAACAATGAGCAGTTCTTC.